The T cell receptor beta chain described here comes from a study of spatial heterogeneity in lung cancer. Study-wide background: The count of detected beta-chain sequences consistently exceeded that of alpha-chain sequences. Study conclusions and caveats: TCRs found ubiquitously expanded in tumor appeared in blood more at resection than at follow-up.

Trimming took off 6 bases at V and 0 bases at J, with 21 bases between the two ends. Germline assignment: CDR1 SGHTA and CDR2 FQGNSA. The CDR3 is 19 residues long. This clonotype was counted at least ten times. Its target is not known. A unique molecular identifier was attached to every TCR cDNA molecule. From the 5' RACE reads, TCRdb called clonotypes with MiXCR, one entry per CDR3 protein. The profile shows some 21,000 distinct CDR3 sequences, 3.5% to 5% of them singletons. Stated time point: sample taken at primary tumor resection. Whole RNA came from tumor, nontumor lung or frozen PBMC and was sequenced without being sorted.

V usage is TRBV7-2 and J usage is TRBJ2-6; D gene uncertain. Material: PBMCs, obtained at surgery. The TCR was taken from a male donor with early-stage non-small cell lung cancer. This CDR3 reads CASRSIGLSGDSGANVLTF. The CDR3 DNA follows: TGTGCCAGCAGAAGTATCGGCCTATCAGGTGACTCTGGGGCCAACGTCCTGACTTTC.